These 2 T cell receptor beta chains were sequenced from one sample in a study of shared clonotypes between healthy human individuals. This table comes from immunoSEQ multiplex PCR, and its TCRdb copy is limited to in-frame clones, with some not included. The sample lists 1,400,000 or so clones, around 98.5% occurring once. The sequenced sample was naive CD4+ T cells sorted from blood. Subset noted: CD45RA+ positively selected. These receptors were collected from a man in his thirties or forties in good health.

In nucleotides, the CDR3 is TGTGCCAGCAGGCCGCCGGGACAGGGGTACGAGCAGTACTTC. The encoded protein is CASRPPGQGYEQYF. The chain carries TRBV5-4 and TRBJ2-7; TRBD1 agrees at 10 bases. J lost 4 bases, V lost 5 bases, and 6 bases had no gene match. CDR3 length: 14 amino acids. Per the germline V gene, CDR1 is SGHNT and CDR2 is YYREEE (reference sequence).

The chain uses TRBV5-6 and TRBJ1-1; 8 nucleotides align to TRBD1. The CDR3 loop spans 15 amino acids. CDR1 is SGHDT and CDR2 is YYEEEE in the germline V gene. The V gene end was trimmed by 4 bases and the J gene end by 0 bases; junction bases not matched to a gene: 5. The DNA of the CDR3 is TGTGCCAGCAGCACCGGACAGGGCATGAACACTGAAGCTTTCTTT. This encodes CASSTGQGMNTEAFF.